This T cell receptor (beta chain) comes out of a study of blood T cell repertoires in COVID-19. Study-wide context: Donors in the United States, Italy and Spain gave samples during acute or convalescent COVID-19. Sources were T cells, B-cell-depleted T cells, or PBMCs; the material itself was cDNA or gDNA.

The CDR3 has 18 residues. Germline V gene sequence: CDR1 LNHNV, CDR2 YYDKDF (reference sequence). Trimming removed 3 bases from V and 2 bases from J; junction bases left unmatched: 12. Authors' processing steps: Estimated nucleated cell counts came from reference gene primer amplification. The protocol was immunoSEQ multiplex PCR, while the TCRdb copy is restricted to in-frame clones and leaves out a portion. That table is the source of V, J and clone size, and D and trimming were worked out from the DNA. The sample lists more than 80,000 clones, 76% seen once, with about 6.3% in the top ten. This rearrangement joins TRBV15 to TRBJ2-5; 10 nucleotides align to TRBD1. The receptor's source is a man aged 80 or over with COVID-19, enrolled during active disease. The sequencing input was peripheral blood. The CDR3 reads CATSRDPTGGKIQETQYF. The CDR3 DNA is TGTGCCACCAGCAGGGATCCGACAGGGGGCAAAATACAAGAGACCCAGTACTTC. Full variable domain (remainder filled in from reference TRBV15 and TRBJ2-5): DAMVIQNPRYQVTQFGKPVTLSCSQTLNHNVMYWYQQKSSQAPKLLFHYYDKDFNNEADTPDNFQSRRPNTSFCFLDIRSPGLGDTAMYLCATSRDPTGGKIQETQYFGPGTRLLVL.